This TCR beta chain was observed in a study of T cell responses to AZD1222 COVID-19 vaccine. Study-level background: Second doses were pooled across both intervals (about 4 or about 12 weeks). Regarding the study as a whole: Clonal diversity may have been underestimated, and the donors were mostly white British, with more females than males.

V gave up 4 bases and J gave up 2 bases; unmatched junction bases: 7. The CDR3 has 14 amino acids. CDR1 GTSNPN and CDR2 SVGIG come from the germline V gene (reference sequence). Only in-frame clones appear in the TCRdb table, and some are missing; sequencing was by immunoSEQ multiplex PCR. The sample carries 140,000 or so clones, roughly 92% recorded once. Concerning this clone itself: Its antigen is not known.

This receptor was identified in an adult in good health. The material was peripheral blood, obtained on day 0 of AZD1222 vaccination. This rearrangement joins TRBV30 to TRBJ1-2; 7 bases align to TRBD1. This chain's CDR3 is CAWNRDRMNYGYTF. In DNA form, the CDR3 reads TGTGCCTGGAACCGGGACAGAATGAACTATGGCTACACCTTC.